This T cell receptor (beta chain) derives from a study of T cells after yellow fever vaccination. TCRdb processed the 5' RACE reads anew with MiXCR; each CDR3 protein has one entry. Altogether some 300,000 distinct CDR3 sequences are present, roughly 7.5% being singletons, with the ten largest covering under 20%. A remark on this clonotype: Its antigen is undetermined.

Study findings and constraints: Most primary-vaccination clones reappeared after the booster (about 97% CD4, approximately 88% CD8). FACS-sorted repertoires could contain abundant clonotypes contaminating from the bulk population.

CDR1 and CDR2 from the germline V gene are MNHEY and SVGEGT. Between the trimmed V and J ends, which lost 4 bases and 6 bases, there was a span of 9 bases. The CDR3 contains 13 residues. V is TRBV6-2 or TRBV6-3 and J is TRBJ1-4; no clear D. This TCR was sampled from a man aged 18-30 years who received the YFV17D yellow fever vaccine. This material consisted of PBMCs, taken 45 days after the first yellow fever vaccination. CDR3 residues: CASSSFSDEKLFF. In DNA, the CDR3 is TGTGCCAGCAGTTCCTTTAGCGATGAAAAACTGTTTTTT.